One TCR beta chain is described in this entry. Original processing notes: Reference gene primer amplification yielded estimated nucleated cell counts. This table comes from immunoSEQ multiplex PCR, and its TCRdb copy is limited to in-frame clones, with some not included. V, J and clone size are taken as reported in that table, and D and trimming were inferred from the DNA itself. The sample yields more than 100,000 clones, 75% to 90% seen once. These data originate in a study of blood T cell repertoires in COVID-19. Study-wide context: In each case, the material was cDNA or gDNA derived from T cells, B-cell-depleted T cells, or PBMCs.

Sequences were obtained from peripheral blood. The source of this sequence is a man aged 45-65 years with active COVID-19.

CDR3: CASSSSWADPYEQYF. The CDR3 coding sequence is TGTGCCAGCAGTTCCTCCTGGGCAGACCCATACGAGCAGTACTTC. The chain links TRBV27 to TRBJ2-7; D not resolved. Trimming left V 4 bases short and J 4 bases short, with 17 bases between. The CDR3 length is 15 residues. Germline V gives CDR1 MNHEY, CDR2 SMNVEV (reference sequence).